This T cell receptor (beta chain) was obtained from a study of blood T cell repertoires in COVID-19. Study overall: Italy, Spain and the United States were the sources of the convalescent and acute COVID-19 samples.

The V gene lost 4 bases and the J gene lost 0 bases, with 13 bases spanning the gap. From germline, CDR1 is SNHLY and CDR2 FYNNEI. CDR3 length: 16 amino acids. Data came from immunoSEQ multiplex PCR; TCRdb stores just in-frame clones and leaves some out. The sample includes 150,000 to 200,000 clones, roughly 84% of them seen just once. The TCR was taken from a man aged 18-30 years with active or convalescent COVID-19. The V gene is TRBV2, the J gene TRBJ1-3; D not resolved. The sample consisted of peripheral blood. CDR3 amino acids: CASSGYWPYSGNTIYF. DNA for the CDR3: TGTGCCAGCAGTGGTTATTGGCCGTACTCTGGAAACACCATATATTTT.